The 25 T cell receptor beta chains reported below all come from one sample, sequenced in a study of cytomegalovirus exposure and HLA in healthy donors. Amplification used 60 Vbeta primers and 13 Jbeta primers. Using immunoSEQ multiplex PCR, the repertoire was profiled, and TCRdb retains in-frame clones only, with some absent. The sample includes approximately 40,000 clones, roughly 67% of them seen just once. The sample comprised PBMCs. The source is a man over 45 in good health and CMV-seropositive.

This chain links TRBV5-1 with TRBJ1-2; no clear D gene. The CDR3 has 12 amino acids. V shed 0 bases and J shed 7 bases, with 7 bases lying between them. The germline CDR1 and CDR2 sequences are SGHRS and YFSETQ. CDR3 region: CASSLATVGYTF. CDR3 nucleotides: TGCGCCAGCAGCTTGGCCACTGTTGGCTACACCTTC.

The rearrangement uses TRBV19 and TRBJ2-5; 8 bases fit TRBD1. This CDR3 region has 13 residues. Germline CDR1 reads LNHDA; CDR2 reads SQIVND (reference sequence). After removal of 7 bases from V and 10 bases from J, the junction contained 11 bases not matched to a gene. CDR3 sequence (DNA): TGTGCCAGTACCCCCGGGACAGGTTGGAGCCAGTACTTC. Residues: CASTPGTGWSQYF.

The rearrangement links TRBV5-1 to TRBJ1-1; tentatively, D is TRBD1 (6 bases). V was shortened by 2 bases and J by 11 bases, with 16 bases between the two germline ends. The CDR3 has 13 residues. Germline assignment: CDR1 SGHRS and CDR2 YFSETQ. The CDR3 nucleotides are TGCGCCAGCAGCTTAAATCGGCAGGGGAATGCTTTCTTT. It specifies CASSLNRQGNAFF.

The genes are TRBV29-1 and TRBJ1-1, with 11 bases matching TRBD1. Germline V gives CDR1 SQVTM, CDR2 ANQGSEA. CDR3 length: 16 amino acids. J lost 0 bases, V lost 8 bases, and 11 bases had no gene match. The DNA of the CDR3 is TGCAGCACGGACCTCCGGGACAGGGGGTTGAACACTGAAGCTTTCTTT. This sequence encodes CSTDLRDRGLNTEAFF.

J is TRBJ2-4 and V is TRBV27; D is possibly TRBD1 (6 bases). Looked up from germline, CDR1 is MNHEY and CDR2 is SMNVEV (reference sequence). The V end lost 6 bases, the J end lost 2 bases, and 8 bases lay between the germline ends. This CDR3 is built from 13 residues. The CDR3 spells CASRDSSKNIQYF. The CDR3 DNA is TGTGCCAGCAGGGACAGCTCCAAAAACATTCAGTACTTC.

The rearrangement joins TRBV27 to TRBJ2-3; D ambiguous. This CDR3 is 14 amino acids long. Trimming removed 2 bases at V and 2 bases at J, with 8 bases between. Germline CDR1 is MNHEY and CDR2 is SMNVEV (reference sequence). The CDR3 is CASSLGQLTDTQYF. For the CDR3, the DNA is TGTGCCAGCAGTTTAGGGCAGCTCACAGATACGCAGTATTTT.

V and J are TRBV28 and TRBJ2-5; a possible D gene is TRBD1 (6 bases). CDR3 length: 14 residues. CDR1 is MDHEN and CDR2 is SYDVKM in the germline V gene. V dropped 3 bases and J dropped 5 bases, with 13 bases sitting between them. The CDR3 loop is CASSFPGQWETQYF. DNA of the CDR3: TGTGCCAGCAGTTTTCCCGGACAGTGGGAGACCCAGTACTTC.

This clone was detected once. J is TRBJ2-5 and V is TRBV5-1, with D unclear. The germline V gene encodes CDR1 SGHRS and CDR2 YFSETQ. The CDR3 has 13 amino acids. V lost 2 bases to trimming and J lost 1 base, with 6 bases between them. CDR3 amino acids: CASSFNPQETQYF. The CDR3 DNA reads TGCGCCAGCAGCTTCAATCCCCAAGAGACCCAGTACTTC.

In its sample, this clone was seen many times. This chain connects TRBV5-6 to TRBJ1-2; possibly TRBD1 for D (6 bases). This CDR3 is 13 amino acids long. V shed 4 bases and J shed 6 bases, with 13 bases lying between them. Germline V CDR1 and CDR2: SGHDT, YYEEEE. The CDR3 protein is CASSRTGYHGYTF. The DNA for the CDR3 is TGTGCCAGCAGCCGTACAGGGTACCATGGCTACACCTTC. The entire variable domain, with the rest obtained from reference TRBV5-6 and TRBJ1-2, is as follows: DAGVTQSPTHLIKTRGQQVTLRCSPKSGHDTVSWYQQALGQGPQFIFQYYEEEERQRGNFPDRFSGHQFPNYSSELNVNALLLGDSALYLCASSRTGYHGYTFGSGTRLTVV.

The chain is built from TRBV7-9 and TRBJ2-7; 7 bases line up with TRBD1. The V gene end was trimmed by 8 bases and the J gene end by 6 bases; junction bases not matched to a gene: 13. This CDR3 comprises 14 residues. Germline V gene lookup returns CDR1 SEHNR and CDR2 FQNEAQ (reference sequence). This CDR3 reads CASGGPTGISEQYF. The DNA for the CDR3 is TGTGCCAGCGGAGGACCGACAGGGATCAGCGAGCAGTACTTC.

The chain is built from TRBV5-1 and TRBJ2-1; weak D call: TRBD2 (6 bases). Per germline, CDR1 SGHRS and CDR2 YFSETQ. The V and J ends lost 1 base and 5 bases respectively, with 10 bases between them. CDR3 length equals 14 residues. The CDR3 region is CASSLPGLNNEQFF. The CDR3 bases are TGCGCCAGCAGCTTGCCGGGACTTAACAATGAGCAGTTCTTC.

The rearrangement joins TRBV7-2 to TRBJ2-7, with 9 nucleotides matching TRBD2. CDR3 length: 15 amino acids. Germline CDR1 SGHTA, CDR2 FQGNSA. V shed 3 bases, J shed 3 bases, and the junction held 6 bases outside the gene matches. The CDR3 DNA is TGTGCCAGCAGCTTTAGCGGGGGTTCTTACTACGAGCAGTACTTC. Encoded protein: CASSFSGGSYYEQYF.

The CDR3 protein is CASSRSGEVEQYF. The CDR3 nucleotides are TGCGCCAGCAGCCGGAGCGGGGAGGTCGAGCAGTACTTC. The V gene is TRBV5-1, the J gene TRBJ2-7; TRBD2 matches at 7 bases. Trimming cost V 4 bases and J 6 bases; bases outside gene matches: 7. The germline V gene has CDR1 SGHRS and CDR2 YFSETQ. There are 13 residues in the CDR3.

The chain combines TRBV11-2 with TRBJ2-7, with TRBD1 matching over 7 bases. V lost 3 bases, J lost 4 bases, and 15 bases stayed unmatched. This CDR3 has 17 residues. Germline CDR1 is SGHAT and CDR2 is FQNNGV. The CDR3 spells CASSFLPGGEGAYEQYF. The DNA of the CDR3 is TGTGCCAGCAGCTTCTTACCAGGGGGTGAAGGAGCTTACGAGCAGTACTTC.

The V call is TRBV10-3, the J call TRBJ1-2, with 7 bases identical to TRBD1. Looked up from germline, CDR1 is ENHRY and CDR2 is SYGVKD. With 2 bases clipped from V and 8 bases from J, the junction kept 5 bases outside the gene matches. The CDR3 spans 13 residues. CDR3 nucleotides: TGTGCCATCAGTGAGACAGGGGAAGGCGGCTACACCTTC. Protein sequence: CAISETGEGGYTF.

A few counts support this clone. The chain links TRBV7-4 to TRBJ2-7; TRBD2 is a possible D gene (6 bases). This CDR3 is built from 17 residues. Germline-derived CDR1 and CDR2 are SGHVT and SQSDAQ. The V and J ends lost 4 bases and 2 bases respectively, with 21 bases between them. CDR3 coding DNA: TGTGCCAGCAGCTGGCTACCGGCGGGACTCCGAACCTACGAGCAGTACTTC. Residues: CASSWLPAGLRTYEQYF. The entire variable domain, with the rest obtained from reference TRBV7-4 and TRBJ2-7, is as follows: GAGVSQSPRYKVAKRGRDVALRCDSISGHVTLYWYRQTLGQGSEVLTYSQSDAQRDKSGRPSGRFSAERPERSVSTLKIQRTEQGDSAVYLCASSWLPAGLRTYEQYFGPGTRLTVT.

V and J are TRBV14 and TRBJ2-5; D unresolved. Germline-derived CDR1 and CDR2 are SGHDN and FVKESK. The CDR3 is made up of 13 amino acids. Trimming took off 3 bases at V and 4 bases at J, with 9 bases between the two ends. CDR3 DNA sequence: TGTGCCAGCAGCCATGCGCCCCGAGAGACCCAGTACTTC. It encodes CASSHAPRETQYF.

The chain couples TRBV6-1 to TRBJ1-3; 7 nucleotides agree with TRBD1. V gave up 6 bases and J gave up 0 bases; unmatched junction bases: 5. This CDR3 contains 15 residues. The germline CDR1 and CDR2 sequences are MNHNS and SASEGT. The CDR3 DNA follows: TGTGCCAGCAGCCCGTGGACAGGCTCTGGAAACACCATATATTTT. Its translation is CASSPWTGSGNTIYF.

The gene calls are TRBV6-1 and TRBJ2-2; 7 nucleotides match TRBD1. CDR3 size: 15 residues. V lost 6 bases to trimming and J lost 3 bases; unmatched junction nucleotides: 7. Germline V gene sequence: CDR1 MNHNS, CDR2 SASEGT. In DNA, the CDR3 is TGTGCCAGCAGGCAACTTACAGGGGACACCGGGGAGCTGTTTTTT. Translation: CASRQLTGDTGELFF.

CDR3 nucleotide sequence: TGTGCCAGCAGCTTCCTAGGCACAGATACGCAGTATTTT. Encoded protein: CASSFLGTDTQYF. V and J are TRBV7-7 and TRBJ2-3, with D hard to call. The V gene's germline CDR1 is SSHAT and CDR2 FNYEAQ (reference sequence). Trimming left V 3 bases short and J 1 base short, with 5 bases between. This CDR3 region has 13 residues.

In the case of this clone: Other DNA sequences in the sample encode the same CDR3. This chain links TRBV29-1 with TRBJ2-1, with 7 positions matching TRBD2. Per germline, CDR1 SQVTM and CDR2 ANQGSEA. Trimming cost V 2 bases and J 4 bases; bases outside gene matches: 8. This CDR3 has 15 residues. In DNA form, the CDR3 reads TGCAGCGTTGAAAGGGAGTCTAGCGGATACAATGAGCAGTTCTTC. This sequence encodes CSVERESSGYNEQFF.

Here the CDR3 reads CASSVAGGPLDEQYF. The DNA for the CDR3 is TGTGCCAGCAGCGTAGCGGGAGGACCCCTTGACGAGCAGTACTTC. The chain links TRBV9 to TRBJ2-7; TRBD2 matches at 7 bases. The junction had 8 bases not matched to a gene; V was cut back by 0 bases and J by 5 bases. CDR1 and CDR2 (germline): SGDLS, YYNGEE. The CDR3 runs to 15 residues.

A few counts support this clone. V gene TRBV28 combines with J gene TRBJ1-1, with TRBD1 matching over 9 bases. V was pared by 5 bases and J by 1 base, with 8 bases of the junction left unmatched. This CDR3 has 16 amino acids. The germline V gene encodes CDR1 MDHEN and CDR2 SYDVKM. CDR3 amino acids: CASSPPQGQGNTEAFF. DNA of the CDR3: TGTGCCAGCAGTCCACCCCAGGGACAGGGGAACACTGAAGCTTTCTTT.

This clone occurred a few times. J is TRBJ2-6 and V is TRBV28; 7 bases map to TRBD1. The V gene end was trimmed by 7 bases and the J gene end by 0 bases; junction bases not matched to a gene: 6. The germline V gene has CDR1 MDHEN and CDR2 SYDVKM. CDR3 length: 16 amino acids. CDR3 in amino acids: CASTPGQLSGANVLTF. The CDR3 DNA sequence: TGTGCCAGCACTCCGGGACAGCTCTCTGGGGCCAACGTCCTGACTTTC.

The chain couples TRBV6-1 to TRBJ2-2; 7 positions match TRBD1. CDR1 is MNHNS, CDR2 SASEGT, per germline. Germline trimming cut 3 bases from V and 2 bases from J; bases unmatched to any gene: 6. The CDR3 loop spans 16 amino acids. Here the CDR3 DNA reads TGTGCCAGCAGTGAGAGGACAGGAGGAAACACCGGGGAGCTGTTTTTT. This encodes CASSERTGGNTGELFF.